This TCR beta chain stems from a study of blood T cells in healthy people across ages. Broader study findings: Per million T cells, TCR beta diversity dropped roughly linearly as age increased.

With respect to this clonotype: No antigen is known for it.

The authors ran a second PCR of 7 to 11 cycles using a sample-barcoded 5' primer and a J-beta primer mix. MiXCR was run by TCRdb on the 5' RACE reads, yielding one entry per CDR3 protein. The sample lists about 830,000 distinct CDR3 sequences, under 80% occurring once. The CDR3 runs to 16 residues. Trimming pared 4 bases from V and 5 bases from J, leaving 21 bases between. The germline gives CDR1 SGHVS, CDR2 FQNEAQ. This chain connects TRBV7-8 to TRBJ2-7, with D tentatively TRBD2 (5 bases). The specimen was blood. The sequence derives from a young man in good health. The CDR3 region is CASSSPYGRTSHEQYF. Written as DNA, the CDR3 is TGTGCCAGCAGCTCCCCGTACGGGCGGACTTCCCACGAGCAGTACTTC.